These 5 T cell receptor beta chains share one sample of origin, sequenced in a study of human T cells and chemical hapten exposure listed by TCRdb under 2021. The method was RACE. These reads were obtained on a NextSeq 500. TCRdb trimmed public reads at Q25 via fastp, called clones via MiXCR and kept in-frame beta chains. Records with the same CDR3 protein are collapsed into one entry carrying the most frequent genes and DNA. The sample contains roughly 46,000 distinct CDR3 sequences, 4.4% of them found a single time. The top ten clonotypes cover 5.8% of the sample. The time point label of this sample denotes: healthy volunteer bleed at 2 weeks. Total RNA was extracted from unfractionated whole blood collected in Tempus Blood RNA tubes. Sequenced: whole blood. Receptors originate from a human donor in good health. Some clones in this sample may be carry-over from other donors' samples.

This clonotype came up many times. The chain links TRBV28 to TRBJ2-3; TRBD2 aligns across 10 bases. CDR3 size: 15 residues. V lost 6 bases and J lost 3; bases outside the gene matches: 6. Per the germline V gene, CDR1 is MDHEN and CDR2 is SYDVKM. Written as DNA, the CDR3 is TGTGCCAGCAGCCGCTCTAGCGGGAGTACAGATACGCAGTATTTT. It encodes CASSRSSGSTDTQYF.

This clonotype showed up many times. V and J are TRBV5-5 and TRBJ2-3; TRBD2 is a possible D gene (6 bases). CDR1 is SGHKS, CDR2 YYEKEE, per germline (reference sequence). The V end lost 4 bases, the J end lost 5 bases, and 20 bases lay between the germline ends. The CDR3 length is 16 residues. This CDR3 is CASSPGVRLAEDTQYF. The CDR3 nucleotides are TGTGCCAGCAGCCCGGGGGTTAGGCTAGCCGAAGATACGCAGTATTTT.

This clonotype was seen at least ten times. The chain recombines TRBV6-5 with TRBJ1-2; D is unclear. The germline V gene encodes CDR1 MNHEY and CDR2 SVGAGI. V shed 5 bases and J shed 5 bases, with 15 bases lying between them. CDR3 length: 14 amino acids. The CDR3 DNA follows: TGTGCCAGCAGTCCCGTTTCAGCGGGGTATGGCTACACCTTC. It translates to CASSPVSAGYGYTF.

Ten or more counts support this clonotype. The chain links TRBV15 to TRBJ1-5, with unresolved D. CDR3 length: 16 amino acids. Trimming pared 0 bases from V and 4 bases from J, leaving 13 bases between. The germline gives CDR1 LNHNV, CDR2 YYDKDF (reference sequence). This CDR3 reads CATSREEGGLNQPQHF. For the CDR3, the DNA is TGTGCCACCAGCAGAGAGGAGGGAGGCTTGAATCAGCCCCAGCATTTT.

The table lists this clonotype with a few counts. The J gene is TRBJ1-6, the V gene TRBV15; D may be TRBD1 (5 bases). V was clipped by 5 bases and J by 7 bases, with 18 bases between them. CDR1 and CDR2 from the germline V gene are LNHNV and YYDKDF (reference sequence). This CDR3 has 16 amino acids. The CDR3 region is CATSLDRGRPNSPLHF. CDR3 DNA sequence: TGTGCCACCAGCCTAGATAGGGGCAGGCCGAATTCACCCCTCCACTTT.